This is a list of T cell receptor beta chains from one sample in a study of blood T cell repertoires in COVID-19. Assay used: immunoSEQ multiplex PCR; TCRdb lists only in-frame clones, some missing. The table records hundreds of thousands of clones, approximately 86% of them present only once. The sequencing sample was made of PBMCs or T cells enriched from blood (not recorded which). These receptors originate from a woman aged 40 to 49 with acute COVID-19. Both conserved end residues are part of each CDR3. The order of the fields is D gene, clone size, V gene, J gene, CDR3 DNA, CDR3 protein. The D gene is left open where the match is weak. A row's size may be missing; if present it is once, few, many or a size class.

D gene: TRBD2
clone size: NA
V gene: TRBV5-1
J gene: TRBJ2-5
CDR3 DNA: TGCGCCAGCAGCGCGATCGGGGGGGAGACCCAGTACTTC
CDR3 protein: CASSAIGGETQYF

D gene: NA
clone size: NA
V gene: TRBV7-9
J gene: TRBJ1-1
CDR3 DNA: TGTGCCAGCAGCTTGCTGAAGGGACGGGAGTCCTTT
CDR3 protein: CASSLLKGRESF

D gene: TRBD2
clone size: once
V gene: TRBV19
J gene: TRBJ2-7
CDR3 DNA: TGTGCCAGTAGTTCCGGACTAGCGGGGGGGCCCCCCTACGAGCAGTACTTC
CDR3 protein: CASSSGLAGGPPYEQYF

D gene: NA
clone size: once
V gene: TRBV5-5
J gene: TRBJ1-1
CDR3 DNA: TGTGCCAGCAGCGCCGCGGGGGGGATAGGTGAAGCTTTCTTT
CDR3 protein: CASSAAGGIGEAFF

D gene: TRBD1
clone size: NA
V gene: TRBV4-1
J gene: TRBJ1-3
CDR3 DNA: TGCGCCAGCAGCCAAGGCCCGGGACAGTCCAGTAACACCATATATTTT
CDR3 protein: CASSQGPGQSSNTIYF

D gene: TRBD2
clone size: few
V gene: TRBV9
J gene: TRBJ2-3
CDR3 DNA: TGTGCCAGCAGCGACCAAACATCACGGACTAGCGGGGGGGCATATACGCAGTATTTT
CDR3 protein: CASSDQTSRTSGGAYTQYF

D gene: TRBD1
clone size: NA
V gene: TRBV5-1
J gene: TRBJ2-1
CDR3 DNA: TGCGCCAGCAGCAATAGGGACAGGGGGTCCAATGAGCAGTTCTTC
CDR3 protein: CASSNRDRGSNEQFF

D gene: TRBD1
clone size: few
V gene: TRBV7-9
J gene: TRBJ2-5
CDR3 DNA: TGTGCCAGCAGCTTAAGCAGGGGGCAAGAGACCCAGTACTTC
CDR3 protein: CASSLSRGQETQYF

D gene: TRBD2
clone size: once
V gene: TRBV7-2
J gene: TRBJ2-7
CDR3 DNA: TGTGCCAGCAGCTTAGGAGGCGGGGGGGCCTACGAGCAGTACTTC
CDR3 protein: CASSLGGGGAYEQYF

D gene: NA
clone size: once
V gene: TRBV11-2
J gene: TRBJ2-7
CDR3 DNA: TGTGCCAGCAGCATCGACCGGGACACCTACGAGCAGTACTTC
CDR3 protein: CASSIDRDTYEQYF

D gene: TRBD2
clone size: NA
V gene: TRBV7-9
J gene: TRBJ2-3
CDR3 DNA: TGTGCCAGCAGCAAGCGGGGGGCGGTAGATACGCAGTATTTT
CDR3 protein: CASSKRGAVDTQYF

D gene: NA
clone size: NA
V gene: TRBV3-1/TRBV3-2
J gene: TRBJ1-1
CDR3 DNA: TGTGCCAGCAGCCCGTTGTCGAGGAAATTGAACACTGAAGCTTTCTTT
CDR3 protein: CASSPLSRKLNTEAFF

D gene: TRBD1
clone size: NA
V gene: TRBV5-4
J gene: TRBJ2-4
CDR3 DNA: TGTGCCAGCAGCTTGGGGGACAGGGTGAGCATTCAGTACTTC
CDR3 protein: CASSLGDRVSIQYF

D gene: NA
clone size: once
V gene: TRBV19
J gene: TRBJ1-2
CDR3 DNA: TGTGCCAGTAAGGGGCAGGACCGAAGCTATGGCTACACCTTC
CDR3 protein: CASKGQDRSYGYTF

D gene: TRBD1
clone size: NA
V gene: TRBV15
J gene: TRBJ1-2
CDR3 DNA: TGTGCCACCAGCACGGGGGACAGTAACTATGGCTACACCTTC
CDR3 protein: CATSTGDSNYGYTF

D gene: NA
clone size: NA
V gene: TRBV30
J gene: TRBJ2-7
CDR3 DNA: TGTGCCTGGGAGCGGGCCCTCTCCTACGAGCAGTACTTC
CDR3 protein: CAWERALSYEQYF

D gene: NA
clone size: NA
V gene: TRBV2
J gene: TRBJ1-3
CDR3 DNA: TGTGCCAGCAGTTCGGACAGACTCTCTGGAAACACCATATATTTT
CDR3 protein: CASSSDRLSGNTIYF

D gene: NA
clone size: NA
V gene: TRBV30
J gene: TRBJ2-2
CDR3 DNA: TGTGCCTGGAGTGTAGATAGGGGCTCGACCGGGGAGCTGTTTTTT
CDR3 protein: CAWSVDRGSTGELFF

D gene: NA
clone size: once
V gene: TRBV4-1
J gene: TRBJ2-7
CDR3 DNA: TGCGCCAGCAGCCAAGATTGGCAGGGGGGCCCCTACTACGAGCAGTACTTC
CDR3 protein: CASSQDWQGGPYYEQYF

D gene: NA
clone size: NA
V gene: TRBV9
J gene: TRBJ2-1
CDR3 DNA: TGTGCCAGCAGCGTAGGTATGAGAGCTCGCGGGTTGACCTACAATGAGCAGTTCTTC
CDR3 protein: CASSVGMRARGLTYNEQFF

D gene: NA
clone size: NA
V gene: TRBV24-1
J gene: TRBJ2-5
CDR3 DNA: TGTGCCATCCCTTCTCGGGGGAGGCGAGAGACCCAGTACTTC
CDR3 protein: CAIPSRGRRETQYF

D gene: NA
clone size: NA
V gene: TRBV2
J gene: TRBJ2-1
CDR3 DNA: TGTGCCAGCAGTGGTGGTTTGGGGCCTAATGAGCAGTTCTTC
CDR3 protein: CASSGGLGPNEQFF

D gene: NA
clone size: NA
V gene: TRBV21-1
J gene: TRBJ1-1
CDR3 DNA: TGTGCCAGAAGATTATCACAGGGGGCGAAGACTGAAGCTTTCTTT
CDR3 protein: CARRLSQGAKTEAFF

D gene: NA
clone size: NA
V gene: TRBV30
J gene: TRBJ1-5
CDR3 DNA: TGTGCCTGGACCTCGCGGGGGGGGAATCAGCCCCAGCATTTT
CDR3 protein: CAWTSRGGNQPQHF

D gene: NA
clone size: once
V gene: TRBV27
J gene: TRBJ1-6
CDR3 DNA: TGTGCCAGCAGTTTCTTAACAGGGCCCCAATATAATTCACCCCTCCACTTT
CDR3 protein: CASSFLTGPQYNSPLHF

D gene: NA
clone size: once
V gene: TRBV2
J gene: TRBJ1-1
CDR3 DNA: TGTGCCAGCAGTGGCTGGGAGACCACTGAAGCTTTCTTT
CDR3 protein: CASSGWETTEAFF

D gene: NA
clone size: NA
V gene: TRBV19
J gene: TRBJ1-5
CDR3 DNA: TGTGCCAGTAGTATGTTGTGGGAGAATCAGCCCCAGCATTTT
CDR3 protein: CASSMLWENQPQHF

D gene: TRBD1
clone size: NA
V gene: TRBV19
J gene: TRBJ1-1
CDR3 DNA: TGTGCCAGTAGGGCGGACAGGGGCCGAGGGGAAGCTTTCTTT
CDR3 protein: CASRADRGRGEAFF

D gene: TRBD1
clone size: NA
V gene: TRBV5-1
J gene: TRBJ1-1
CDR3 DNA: TGCGCCAGCAGACCCGGGACAGGGAGGAACACTGAAGCTTTCTTT
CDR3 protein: CASRPGTGRNTEAFF

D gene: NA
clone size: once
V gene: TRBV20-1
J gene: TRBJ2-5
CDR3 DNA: TGCAGTGCTACCCGGGAGACCCAGTACTTC
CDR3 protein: CSATRETQYF

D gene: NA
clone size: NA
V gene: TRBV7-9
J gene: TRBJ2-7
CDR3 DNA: TGTGCCAGCAGCAAACAGGCCACCTACGAGCAGTACTTC
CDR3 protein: CASSKQATYEQYF

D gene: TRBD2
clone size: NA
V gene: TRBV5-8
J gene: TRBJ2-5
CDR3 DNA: TGTGCCAGCAGCTTTGGGACTAGCGGGGGGCAACGGGAAGAGACCCAGTACTTC
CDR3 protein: CASSFGTSGGQREETQYF

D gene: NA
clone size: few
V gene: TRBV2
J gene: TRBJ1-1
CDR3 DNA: TGTGCCAGCAGAGGCCGGGGAGGCACTGAAGCTTTCTTT
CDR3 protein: CASRGRGGTEAFF

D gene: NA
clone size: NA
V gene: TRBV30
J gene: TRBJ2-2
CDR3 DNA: TGTGCCTGGGGCCAGGGCGGCACGAACACCGGGGAGCTGTTTTTT
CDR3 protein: CAWGQGGTNTGELFF

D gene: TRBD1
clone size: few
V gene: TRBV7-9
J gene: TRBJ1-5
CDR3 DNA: TGTGCCAGCAGCTTAGGACAGGGCTACTTGGGCAATCAGCCCCAGCATTTT
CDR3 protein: CASSLGQGYLGNQPQHF

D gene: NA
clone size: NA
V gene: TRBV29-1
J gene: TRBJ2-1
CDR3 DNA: TGCAGCGTTGGGTCCCCCCGGGGAATTGGGCATAATGAGCAGTTCTTC
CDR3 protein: CSVGSPRGIGHNEQFF

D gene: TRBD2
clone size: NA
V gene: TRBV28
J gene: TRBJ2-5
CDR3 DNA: TGTGCCAGCAGACTAGCGGGGGGACAAGAGACCCAGTACTTC
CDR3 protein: CASRLAGGQETQYF

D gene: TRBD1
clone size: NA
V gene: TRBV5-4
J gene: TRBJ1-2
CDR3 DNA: TGTGCCAGCAGCAGGAACGACAGGGGCCTCCATGGCTACACCTTC
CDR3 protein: CASSRNDRGLHGYTF

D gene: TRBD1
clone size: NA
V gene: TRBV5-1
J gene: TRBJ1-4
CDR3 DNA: TGCGCCAGCAGCCTGGGGACAGCCCTGGGTGAAAAACTGTTTTTT
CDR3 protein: CASSLGTALGEKLFF

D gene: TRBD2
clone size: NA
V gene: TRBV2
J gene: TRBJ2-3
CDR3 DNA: TGTGCCAGCAGTAAAGCGGGGGGGCCGGGAGATACGCAGTATTTT
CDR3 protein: CASSKAGGPGDTQYF

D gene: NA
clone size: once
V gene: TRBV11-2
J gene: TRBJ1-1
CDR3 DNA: TGTGCCAGCAGCTTTGACTGGAACACTGAAGCTTTCTTT
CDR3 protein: CASSFDWNTEAFF

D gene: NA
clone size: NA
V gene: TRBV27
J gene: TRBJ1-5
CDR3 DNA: TGTGCCAGCAGTTTAGTGAACGGTCAGCCCCAGCATTTT
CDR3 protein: CASSLVNGQPQHF

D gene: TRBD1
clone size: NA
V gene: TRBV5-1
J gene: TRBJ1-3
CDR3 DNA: TGCGCCAGCAGCTTGGACAGGGGGCAAGGAAACACCATATATTTT
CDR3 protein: CASSLDRGQGNTIYF